Below, one T cell receptor (beta chain) is given with its context. The data derive from a study of blood T cell repertoires in COVID-19. At the level of the study: PBMCs, B-cell-depleted T cells, or T cells were the source of the cDNA or gDNA that made up the material.

Clones were read by immunoSEQ multiplex PCR, and TCRdb kept only the in-frame ones, dropping some. Counted here are some 200,000 clones, roughly 84% occurring once; the ten biggest clones make up 15% to 20%. The CDR3 has 15 residues. The junction had 10 bases not matched to a gene; V was cut back by 9 bases and J by 4 bases. Germline loops: CDR1 SGHTA, CDR2 FQGNSA. Sequencing input: peripheral blood. V gene TRBV7-2 combines with J gene TRBJ2-1, with 9 positions matching TRBD2. The TCR was taken from an elderly woman with active or convalescent COVID-19. DNA for the CDR3: TGTGCCAGTAAGGTACGGCGGGAGGGATACAATGAGCAGTTCTTC. Translation: CASKVRREGYNEQFF.